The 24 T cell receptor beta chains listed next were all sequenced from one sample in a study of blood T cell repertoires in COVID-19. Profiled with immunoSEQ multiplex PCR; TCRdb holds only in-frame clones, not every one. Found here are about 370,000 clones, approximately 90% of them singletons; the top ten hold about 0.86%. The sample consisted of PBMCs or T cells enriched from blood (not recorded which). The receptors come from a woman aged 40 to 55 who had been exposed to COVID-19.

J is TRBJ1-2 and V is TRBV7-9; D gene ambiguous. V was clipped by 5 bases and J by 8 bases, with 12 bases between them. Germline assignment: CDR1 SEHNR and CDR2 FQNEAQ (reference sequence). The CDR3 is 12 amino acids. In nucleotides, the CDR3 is TGTGCCAGCAGCGAGGGCGTCTGGGGCTACACCTTC. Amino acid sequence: CASSEGVWGYTF.

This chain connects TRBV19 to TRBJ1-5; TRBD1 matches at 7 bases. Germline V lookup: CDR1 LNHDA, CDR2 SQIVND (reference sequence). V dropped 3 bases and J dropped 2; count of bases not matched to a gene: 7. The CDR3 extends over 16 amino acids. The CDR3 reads CASSIYRGTGNQPQHF. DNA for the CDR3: TGTGCCAGTAGTATTTACAGGGGTACCGGCAATCAGCCCCAGCATTTT.

The CDR3 bases are TGTGCCAGCAGAAAAACAGGGGTGAACACCATATATTTT. As protein: CASRKTGVNTIYF. The chain couples TRBV11-3 to TRBJ1-3, with 7 bases identical to TRBD1. With 6 bases clipped from V and 7 bases from J, the junction kept 6 bases outside the gene matches. The CDR3 length is 13 residues. From germline, CDR1 is SGHNT and CDR2 YENEEA.

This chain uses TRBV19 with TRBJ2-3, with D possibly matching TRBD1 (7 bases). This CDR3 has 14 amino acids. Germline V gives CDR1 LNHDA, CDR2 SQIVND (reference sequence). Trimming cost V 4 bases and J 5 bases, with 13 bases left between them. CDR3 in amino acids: CASSNRGAGDTQYF. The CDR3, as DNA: TGTGCCAGTAGTAACAGGGGAGCGGGAGATACGCAGTATTTT. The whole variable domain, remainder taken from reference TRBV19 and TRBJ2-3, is DGGITQSPKYLFRKEGQNVTLSCEQNLNHDAMYWYRQDPGQGLRLIYYSQIVNDFQKGDIAEGYSVSREKKESFPLTVTSAQKNPTAFYLCASSNRGAGDTQYFGPGTRLTVL.

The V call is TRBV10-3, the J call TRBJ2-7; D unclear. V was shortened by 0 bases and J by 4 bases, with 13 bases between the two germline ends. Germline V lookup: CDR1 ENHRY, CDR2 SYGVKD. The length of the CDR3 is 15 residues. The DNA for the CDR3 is TGTGCCATCAGTGAGTCCTTTGACCCAGGATACGAGCAGTACTTC. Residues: CAISESFDPGYEQYF.

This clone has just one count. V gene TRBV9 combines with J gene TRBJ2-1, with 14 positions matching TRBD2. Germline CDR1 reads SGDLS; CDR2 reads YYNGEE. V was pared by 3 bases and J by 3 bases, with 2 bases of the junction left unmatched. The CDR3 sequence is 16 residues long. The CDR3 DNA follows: TGTGCCAGCAGCGGGACTAGCGGGAGGTACTACAATGAGCAGTTCTTC. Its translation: CASSGTSGRYYNEQFF. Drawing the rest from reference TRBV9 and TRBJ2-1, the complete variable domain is DSGVTQTPKHLITATGQRVTLRCSPRSGDLSVYWYQQSLDQGLQFLIQYYNGEERAKGNILERFSAQQFPDLHSELNLSSLELGDSALYFCASSGTSGRYYNEQFFGPGTRLTVL.

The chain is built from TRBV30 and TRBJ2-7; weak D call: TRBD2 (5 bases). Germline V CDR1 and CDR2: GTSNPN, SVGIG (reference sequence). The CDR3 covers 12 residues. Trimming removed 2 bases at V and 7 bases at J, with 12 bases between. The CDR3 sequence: CAWSRLAREQYF. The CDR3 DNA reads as TGTGCCTGGAGTAGGCTAGCCCGGGAGCAGTACTTC.

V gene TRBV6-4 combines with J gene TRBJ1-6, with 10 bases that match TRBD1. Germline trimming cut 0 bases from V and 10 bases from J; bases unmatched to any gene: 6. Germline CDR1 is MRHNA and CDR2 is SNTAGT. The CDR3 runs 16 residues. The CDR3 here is CASSDSRQGARSPLHF. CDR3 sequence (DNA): TGTGCCAGCAGTGACTCGAGACAGGGGGCTCGATCACCCCTCCACTTT.

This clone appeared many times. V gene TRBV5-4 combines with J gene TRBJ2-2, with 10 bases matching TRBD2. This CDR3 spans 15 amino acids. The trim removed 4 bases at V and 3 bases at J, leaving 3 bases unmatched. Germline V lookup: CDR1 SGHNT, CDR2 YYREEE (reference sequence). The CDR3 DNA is TGTGCCAGCAGCACCGGACTAGCGGACACCGGGGAGCTGTTTTTT. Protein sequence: CASSTGLADTGELFF.

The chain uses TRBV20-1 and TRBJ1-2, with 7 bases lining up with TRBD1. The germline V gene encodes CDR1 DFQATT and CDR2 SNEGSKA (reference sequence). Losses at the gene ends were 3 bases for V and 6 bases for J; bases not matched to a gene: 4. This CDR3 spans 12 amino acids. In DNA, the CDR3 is TGCAGTGCTAGTTGGCAGGGGGATGGCTACACCTTC. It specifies CSASWQGDGYTF.

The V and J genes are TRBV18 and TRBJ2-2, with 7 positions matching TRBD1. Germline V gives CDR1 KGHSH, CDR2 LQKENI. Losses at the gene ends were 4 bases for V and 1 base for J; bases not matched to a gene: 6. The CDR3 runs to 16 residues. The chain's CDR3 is CASSQGGLMNTGELFF. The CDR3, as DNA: TGTGCCAGCTCACAAGGGGGCTTAATGAACACCGGGGAGCTGTTTTTT. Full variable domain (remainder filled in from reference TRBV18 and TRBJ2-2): NAGVMQNPRHLVRRRGQEARLRCSPMKGHSHVYWYRQLPEEGLKFMVYLQKENIIDESGMPKERFSAEFPKEGPSILRIQQVVRGDSAAYFCASSQGGLMNTGELFFGEGSRLTVL.

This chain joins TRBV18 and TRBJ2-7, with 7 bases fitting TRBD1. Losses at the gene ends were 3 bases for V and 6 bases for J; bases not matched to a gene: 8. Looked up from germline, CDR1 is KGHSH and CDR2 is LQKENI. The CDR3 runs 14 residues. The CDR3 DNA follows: TGTGCCAGCTCACCGAGGGACAGCCAGGGCGAGCAGTACTTC. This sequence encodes CASSPRDSQGEQYF.

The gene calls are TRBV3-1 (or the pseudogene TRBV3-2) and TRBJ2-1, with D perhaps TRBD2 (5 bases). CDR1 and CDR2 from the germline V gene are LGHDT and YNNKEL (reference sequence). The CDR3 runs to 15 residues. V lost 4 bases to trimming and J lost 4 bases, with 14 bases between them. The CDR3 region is CASSPSHERYNEQFF. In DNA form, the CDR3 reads TGTGCCAGCAGCCCCTCCCATGAGCGGTACAATGAGCAGTTCTTC.

The CDR3 DNA follows: TGTGCCAGCAGCGTAGGTGGCCATGAGCAGTTCTTC. Translating it yields CASSVGGHEQFF. The chain joins TRBV9 to TRBJ2-1; D unresolved. The CDR3 sequence is 12 residues long. Germline V lookup: CDR1 SGDLS, CDR2 YYNGEE. V was shortened by 0 bases and J by 8 bases, with 6 bases between the two germline ends.

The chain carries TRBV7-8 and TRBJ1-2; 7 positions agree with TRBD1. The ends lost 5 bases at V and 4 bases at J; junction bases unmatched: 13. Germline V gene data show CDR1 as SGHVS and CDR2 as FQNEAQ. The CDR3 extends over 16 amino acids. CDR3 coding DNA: TGTGCCAGCAGCCAGGGGGTACCAGGGGTACGCTATGGCTACACCTTC. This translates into CASSQGVPGVRYGYTF.

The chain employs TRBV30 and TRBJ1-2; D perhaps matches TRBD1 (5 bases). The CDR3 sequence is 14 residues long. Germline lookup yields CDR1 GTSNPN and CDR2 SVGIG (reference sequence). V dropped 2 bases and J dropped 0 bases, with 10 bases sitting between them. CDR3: CAWSRDSANYGYTF. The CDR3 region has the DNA TGTGCCTGGAGTCGAGACAGCGCTAACTATGGCTACACCTTC.

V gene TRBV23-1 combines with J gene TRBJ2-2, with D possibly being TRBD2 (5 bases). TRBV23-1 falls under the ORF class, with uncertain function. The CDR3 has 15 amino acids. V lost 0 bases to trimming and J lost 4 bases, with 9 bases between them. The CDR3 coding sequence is TGCGCCAGCAGTCAATCGATTGCGGGCACCGGGGAGCTGTTTTTT. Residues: CASSQSIAGTGELFF.

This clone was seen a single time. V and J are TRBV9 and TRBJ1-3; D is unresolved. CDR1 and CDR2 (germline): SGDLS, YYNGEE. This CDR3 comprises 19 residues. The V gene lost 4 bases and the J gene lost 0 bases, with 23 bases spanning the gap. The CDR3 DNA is TGTGCCAGCAGCCCATCGGGGAGGAGGAGTAACCCCTCTGGAAACACCATATATTTT. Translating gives CASSPSGRRSNPSGNTIYF.

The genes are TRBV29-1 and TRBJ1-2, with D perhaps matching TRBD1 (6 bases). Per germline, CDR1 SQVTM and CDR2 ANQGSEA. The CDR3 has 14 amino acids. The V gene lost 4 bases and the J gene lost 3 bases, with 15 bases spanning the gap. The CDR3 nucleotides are TGCAGCGTTGTGTCTCAGGGGATATACTATGGCTACACCTTC. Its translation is CSVVSQGIYYGYTF.

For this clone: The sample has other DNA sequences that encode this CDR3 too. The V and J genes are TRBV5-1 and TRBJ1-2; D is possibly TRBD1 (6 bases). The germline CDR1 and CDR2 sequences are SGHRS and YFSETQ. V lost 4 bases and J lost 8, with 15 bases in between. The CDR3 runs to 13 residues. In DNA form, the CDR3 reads TGCGCCAGCAGCCAGACAGGATATAACGGCTACACCTTC. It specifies CASSQTGYNGYTF.

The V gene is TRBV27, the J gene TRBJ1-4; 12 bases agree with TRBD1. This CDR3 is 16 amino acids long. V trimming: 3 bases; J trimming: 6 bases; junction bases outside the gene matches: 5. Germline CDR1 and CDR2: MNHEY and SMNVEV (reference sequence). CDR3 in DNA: TGTGCCAGCAGTTTCCGGGACAGGGGGCGTCATGAAAAACTGTTTTTT. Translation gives CASSFRDRGRHEKLFF.

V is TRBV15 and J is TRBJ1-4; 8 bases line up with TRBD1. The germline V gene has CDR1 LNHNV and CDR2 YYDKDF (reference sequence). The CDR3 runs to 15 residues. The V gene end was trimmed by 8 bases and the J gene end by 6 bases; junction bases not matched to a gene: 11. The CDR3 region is CATHPQGAVDEKLFF. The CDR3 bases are TGTGCCACCCATCCTCAGGGGGCGGTCGATGAAAAACTGTTTTTT.

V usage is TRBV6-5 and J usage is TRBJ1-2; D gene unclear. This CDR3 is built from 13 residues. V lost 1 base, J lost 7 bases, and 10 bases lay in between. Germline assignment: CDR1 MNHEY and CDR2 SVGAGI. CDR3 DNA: TGTGCCAGCAGTTACTTACGGGATTCTGGCTACACCTTC. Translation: CASSYLRDSGYTF.

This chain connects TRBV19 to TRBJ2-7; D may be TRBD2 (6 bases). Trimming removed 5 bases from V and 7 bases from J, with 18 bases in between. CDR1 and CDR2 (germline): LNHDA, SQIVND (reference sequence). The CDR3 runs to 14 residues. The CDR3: CASSVGNRRGEQYF. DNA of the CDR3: TGTGCCAGTAGTGTCGGGAACCGGCGGGGAGAGCAGTACTTC.